This TCR beta chain was sequenced for a study of T cell changes during pregnancy in multiple sclerosis (dated by TCRdb to the late 2010s). As for the study more broadly: In women with multiple sclerosis, the researchers looked at how the T cell repertoire shifted as pregnancy progressed.

Receptors were amplified or captured by the immunoSEQ multiplex PCR assay. The clones in this table, taken by TCRdb from immuneACCESS, are in-frame only. Not every clone is retained; where verified, under half of the shortfall comes from an unresolved V gene, and the cause of the rest is unknown. This sample comprises 45,000 to 60,000 clones, around nine tenths of them detected only once. The leading ten clones occupy 0.35% to 0.45% of the sample. The CDR3 goes from the cysteine to the phenylalanine over 15 residues. Solely the CDR3 DNA is kept, with 45 bases framed from the first base. V has 6 bases trimmed and J has 11 bases trimmed; junction bases matching no gene number 16. The germline V gene provides CDR1 MNHNS and CDR2 SASEGT. In the case of this clone: Its antigen is unknown. No much larger clonotype is one base removed from it; base qualities were not supplied.

The sequence was collected from a female donor with multiple sclerosis, enrolled in a pregnancy study. The V gene is TRBV6-1 and the J gene is TRBJ1-1; 9 junctional bases match TRBD1. The sequences come from CD4+ T cells from peripheral blood mononuclear cells, collected before pregnancy. The nucleotide sequence reads as follows: TGTGCCAGCAGGCCCGGGACAGGGCTCCCATCGGGGGCTTTCTTT. Its coded protein is CASRPGTGLPSGAFF.